This T cell receptor (beta chain) was identified during a study of regulatory T cells in long-lasting Graves disease. The CDR3 is 11 amino acids. CDR1 LNHNV and CDR2 YYDKDF come from the germline V gene (reference sequence). The ends were cut back, 3 bases at V and 5 bases at J, with 4 bases in the middle. Stated time point: newly diagnosed GD, antithyroid drugs for less than 3 months. With RNA extracted from PBMCs as input, the TCR library was made. CDR3 regions were amplified by Arm-PCR using iRepertoire HTBI primers to build TCR beta libraries. TCRdb reprocessed the multiplex PCR reads via MiXCR and lists one record per CDR3 protein. This sample has over 450,000 distinct CDR3 sequences; about 12% occur once, and the top ten carry roughly 8.2%. This clonotype was seen many times. These sequences were also reported in another study, on T cells in Graves' hyperthyroidism and ophthalmopathy. That work adds: The TCR CDR3 was amplified in a first-round RT-PCR using the HTBI primer set.

V and J are TRBV15 and TRBJ1-2; D is unresolved. The TCR was taken from a woman in her 30s with Graves disease. The sequencing here drew on peripheral blood mononuclear cells (PBMCs), taken at new diagnosis, from a patient treated with antithyroid drugs. This chain's CDR3 is CATSSPYGYTF. In DNA, the CDR3 is TGTGCCACCAGCAGCCCTTATGGCTACACCTTC.